This is a list of T cell receptor beta chains from one sample in a study of cytomegalovirus exposure and HLA in healthy donors. The table came from immunoSEQ multiplex PCR; TCRdb's copy has only in-frame clones and leaves some out. The sample includes hundreds of thousands of clones, approximately 86% of them seen just once. Sequenced: PBMCs. These receptors were taken from a woman between 25 and 40 years old in good health and CMV-seropositive. Each CDR3 is given with its conserved first and last residue. Each record gives: CDR3 DNA, CDR3 protein, D gene, clone size, V gene, J gene. A D gene is named only where the DNA matches it firmly. Not all rows give a size; the values are once, few, many and, for expanded clones, a class.

CDR3 DNA: TGTGCCAGCAGTTACTCGGCAGGGGTACTCGTCGGGCAGTACTTC
CDR3 protein: CASSYSAGVLVGQYF
D gene: NA
clone size: NA
V gene: TRBV6-6
J gene: TRBJ2-7

CDR3 DNA: TGTGCCAGCAGCTTTAGGGGTAGCAATCAGCCCCAGCATTTT
CDR3 protein: CASSFRGSNQPQHF
D gene: NA
clone size: once
V gene: TRBV7-8
J gene: TRBJ1-5

CDR3 DNA: TGTGCCAGTAGTAACAGGTTTGGGAATGGCTACACCTTC
CDR3 protein: CASSNRFGNGYTF
D gene: NA
clone size: NA
V gene: TRBV19
J gene: TRBJ1-2

CDR3 DNA: TGTGCCAGCAGTCTATTACAGGGGGCGAGGGAGCAGTACTTC
CDR3 protein: CASSLLQGAREQYF
D gene: TRBD1
clone size: NA
V gene: TRBV2
J gene: TRBJ2-7

CDR3 DNA: TGTGCCAGCAGCTTGGCTAGTTCCTACGAGCAGTACTTC
CDR3 protein: CASSLASSYEQYF
D gene: NA
clone size: few
V gene: TRBV7-6
J gene: TRBJ2-7

CDR3 DNA: TGTGCCAGCAGCTTTACTAGCGGGCGGAACACCGGGGAGCTGTTTTTT
CDR3 protein: CASSFTSGRNTGELFF
D gene: TRBD2
clone size: NA
V gene: TRBV7-9
J gene: TRBJ2-2

CDR3 DNA: TGCAGCGCCACCCTAGGACAGGGGATGGGGAATCAGCCCCAGCATTTT
CDR3 protein: CSATLGQGMGNQPQHF
D gene: TRBD1
clone size: NA
V gene: TRBV29-1
J gene: TRBJ1-5

CDR3 DNA: TGTGCCAGCAGCATACAACAGGGGGGCACTGAAGCTTTCTTT
CDR3 protein: CASSIQQGGTEAFF
D gene: TRBD1
clone size: NA
V gene: TRBV5-6
J gene: TRBJ1-1

CDR3 DNA: TGCGCCAGCAGCACCGGGACAGGGATCGGGGCCAACGTCCTGACTTTC
CDR3 protein: CASSTGTGIGANVLTF
D gene: TRBD1
clone size: NA
V gene: TRBV5-1
J gene: TRBJ2-6

CDR3 DNA: TGTGCCAGCAGTTATTCCAGGGCCTGGAACACCATATATTTT
CDR3 protein: CASSYSRAWNTIYF
D gene: NA
clone size: NA
V gene: TRBV6-9
J gene: TRBJ1-3

CDR3 DNA: TGTGCCAGCGGAGGGAACTATGGCTACACCTTC
CDR3 protein: CASGGNYGYTF
D gene: NA
clone size: NA
V gene: TRBV7-9
J gene: TRBJ1-2

CDR3 DNA: TGTGCCAGCATGTTCGGGGGGGGAAATCAGCCCCAGCATTTT
CDR3 protein: CASMFGGGNQPQHF
D gene: NA
clone size: NA
V gene: TRBV6-1
J gene: TRBJ1-5

CDR3 DNA: TGTGCCAGCAGCTTGGTGTCAGGGGGTGGCTACACCTTC
CDR3 protein: CASSLVSGGGYTF
D gene: TRBD1
clone size: NA
V gene: TRBV5-6
J gene: TRBJ1-2

CDR3 DNA: TGTGCCAGCAGCTTAGAGCGTGCCCCCTCCTACGAGCAGTACTTC
CDR3 protein: CASSLERAPSYEQYF
D gene: NA
clone size: NA
V gene: TRBV11-2
J gene: TRBJ2-7

CDR3 DNA: TGTGCCAGCATGGAGGACCGGGAGCTGTTTTTT
CDR3 protein: CASMEDRELFF
D gene: NA
clone size: NA
V gene: TRBV7-6
J gene: TRBJ2-2

CDR3 DNA: TGTGCCAGTAGTACCTCGGAGCAAGAGACCCAGTACTTC
CDR3 protein: CASSTSEQETQYF
D gene: NA
clone size: NA
V gene: TRBV19
J gene: TRBJ2-5

CDR3 DNA: TGTGCCAGTGGTTTAGCGGGAGGGCACACAGATACGCAGTATTTT
CDR3 protein: CASGLAGGHTDTQYF
D gene: TRBD2
clone size: once
V gene: TRBV19
J gene: TRBJ2-3

CDR3 DNA: TGTGCCAGCAGCATATACGTAAGCGGGAGACGAGAGACCCAGTACTTC
CDR3 protein: CASSIYVSGRRETQYF
D gene: TRBD2
clone size: NA
V gene: TRBV7-8
J gene: TRBJ2-5

CDR3 DNA: TGTGCCAGCTCACCACCGGGAGGCCCTGAAGCTTTCTTT
CDR3 protein: CASSPPGGPEAFF
D gene: NA
clone size: NA
V gene: TRBV18
J gene: TRBJ1-1

CDR3 DNA: TGTGCCTGGGACCGGGACAGGGGTATTCAGCCCCAGCATTTT
CDR3 protein: CAWDRDRGIQPQHF
D gene: TRBD1
clone size: NA
V gene: TRBV30
J gene: TRBJ1-5

CDR3 DNA: TGTGCCAGCAGTTTCGGGGGAGCGAACACTGAAGCTTTCTTT
CDR3 protein: CASSFGGANTEAFF
D gene: NA
clone size: NA
V gene: TRBV27
J gene: TRBJ1-1

CDR3 DNA: TGTGCCAGTAGTATTCGGGACAGGATCAATGAGCAGTTCTTC
CDR3 protein: CASSIRDRINEQFF
D gene: TRBD1
clone size: NA
V gene: TRBV19
J gene: TRBJ2-1